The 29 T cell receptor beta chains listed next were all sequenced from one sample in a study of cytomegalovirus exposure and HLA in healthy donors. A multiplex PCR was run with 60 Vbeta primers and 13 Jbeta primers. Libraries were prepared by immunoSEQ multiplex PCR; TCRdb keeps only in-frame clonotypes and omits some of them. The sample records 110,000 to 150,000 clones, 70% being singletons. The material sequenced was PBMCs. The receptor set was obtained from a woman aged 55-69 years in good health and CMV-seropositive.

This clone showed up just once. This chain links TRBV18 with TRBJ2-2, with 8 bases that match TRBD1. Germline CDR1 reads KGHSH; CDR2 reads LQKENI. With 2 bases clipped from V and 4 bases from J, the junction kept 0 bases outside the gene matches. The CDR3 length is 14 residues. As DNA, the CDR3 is TGTGCCAGCTCACCAGGACAGGGCACCGGGGAGCTGTTTTTT. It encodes CASSPGQGTGELFF.

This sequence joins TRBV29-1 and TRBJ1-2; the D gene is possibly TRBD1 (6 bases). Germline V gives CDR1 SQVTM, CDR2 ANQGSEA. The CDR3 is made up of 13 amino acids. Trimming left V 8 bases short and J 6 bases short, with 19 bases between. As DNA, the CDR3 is TGCAGCACCGGAGACAGGACATGGAATGGCTACACCTTC. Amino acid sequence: CSTGDRTWNGYTF.

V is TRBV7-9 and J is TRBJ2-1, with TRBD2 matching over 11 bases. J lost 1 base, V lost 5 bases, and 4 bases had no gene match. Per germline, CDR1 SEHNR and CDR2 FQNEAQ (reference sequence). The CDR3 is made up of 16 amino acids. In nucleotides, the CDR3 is TGTGCCAGCAGCGTGGGACTAGCGGAATCCTACAATGAGCAGTTCTTC. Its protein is CASSVGLAESYNEQFF.

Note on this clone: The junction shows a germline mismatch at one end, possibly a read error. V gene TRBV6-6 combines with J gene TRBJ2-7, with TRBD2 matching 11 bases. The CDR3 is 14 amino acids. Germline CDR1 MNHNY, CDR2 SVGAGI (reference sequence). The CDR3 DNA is TGTGCCAGCAGGGGTAGCGGGAGGGTCTACGAGCAGTGCTTC. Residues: CASRGSGRVYEQCF.

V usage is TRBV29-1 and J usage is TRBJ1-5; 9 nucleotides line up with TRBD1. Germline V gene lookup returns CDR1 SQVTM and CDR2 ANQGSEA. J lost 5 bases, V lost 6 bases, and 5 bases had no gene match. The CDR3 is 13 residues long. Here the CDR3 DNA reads TGCAGCGTCGGGACAGGGACCGATCAGCCCCAGCATTTT. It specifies CSVGTGTDQPQHF. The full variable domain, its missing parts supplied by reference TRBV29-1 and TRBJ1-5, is SAVISQKPSRDICQRGTSLTIQCQVDSQVTMMFWYRQQPGQSLTLIATANQGSEATYESGFVIDKFPISRPNLTFSTLTVSNMSPEDSSIYLCSVGTGTDQPQHFGDGTRLSIL.

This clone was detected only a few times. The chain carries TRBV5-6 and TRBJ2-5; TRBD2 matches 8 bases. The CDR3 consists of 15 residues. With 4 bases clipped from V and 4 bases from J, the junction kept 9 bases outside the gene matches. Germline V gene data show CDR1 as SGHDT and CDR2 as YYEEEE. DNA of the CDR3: TGTGCCAGCAGCCTTGCGGGACTAGGTGGAGAGACCCAGTACTTC. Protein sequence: CASSLAGLGGETQYF.

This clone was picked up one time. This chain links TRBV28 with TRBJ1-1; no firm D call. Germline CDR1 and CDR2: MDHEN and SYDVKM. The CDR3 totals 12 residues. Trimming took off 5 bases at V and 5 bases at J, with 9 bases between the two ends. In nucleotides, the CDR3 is TGTGCCAGCAGTCCCCTAAAGACTGAAGCTTTCTTT. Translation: CASSPLKTEAFF.

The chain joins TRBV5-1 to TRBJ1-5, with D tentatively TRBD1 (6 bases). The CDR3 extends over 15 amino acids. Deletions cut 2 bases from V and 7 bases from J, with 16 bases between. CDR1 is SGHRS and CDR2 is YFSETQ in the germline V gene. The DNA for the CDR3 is TGCGCCAGCAGCTTATACGGGACACCTGAACAGCCCCAGCATTTT. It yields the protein CASSLYGTPEQPQHF.

The CDR3 spells CSVRTGSYEQYF. In DNA, the CDR3 is TGCAGCGTTCGGACAGGGTCCTACGAGCAGTACTTC. J is TRBJ2-7 and V is TRBV29-1; TRBD1 matches 8 bases. Per germline, CDR1 SQVTM and CDR2 ANQGSEA. This CDR3 has 12 residues. The junction had 1 base not matched to a gene; V was cut back by 5 bases and J by 1 base.

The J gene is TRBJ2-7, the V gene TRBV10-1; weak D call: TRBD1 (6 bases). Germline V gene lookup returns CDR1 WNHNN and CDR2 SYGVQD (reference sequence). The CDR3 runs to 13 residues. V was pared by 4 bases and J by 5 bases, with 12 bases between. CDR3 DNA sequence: TGCGCCAGCAGTGGGGGGCCAGGGCACGAGCAGTACTTC. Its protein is CASSGGPGHEQYF.

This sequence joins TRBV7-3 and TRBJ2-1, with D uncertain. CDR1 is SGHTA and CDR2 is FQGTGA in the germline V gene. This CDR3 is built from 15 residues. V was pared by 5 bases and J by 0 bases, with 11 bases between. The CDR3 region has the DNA TGTGCCAGCAGCGCCGGTGTTAGCTCCTACAATGAGCAGTTCTTC. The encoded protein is CASSAGVSSYNEQFF. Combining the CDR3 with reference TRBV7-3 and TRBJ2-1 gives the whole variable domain GAGVSQTPSNKVTEKGKYVELRCDPISGHTALYWYRQSLGQGPEFLIYFQGTGAADDSGLPNDRFFAVRPEGSVSTLKIQRTERGDSAVYLCASSAGVSSYNEQFFGPGTRLTVL.

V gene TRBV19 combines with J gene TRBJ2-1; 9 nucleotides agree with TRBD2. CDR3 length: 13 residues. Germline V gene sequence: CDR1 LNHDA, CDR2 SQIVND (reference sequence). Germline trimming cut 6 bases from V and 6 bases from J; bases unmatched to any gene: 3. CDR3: CASSASGTNEQFF. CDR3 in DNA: TGTGCCAGTAGCGCTAGCGGGACCAATGAGCAGTTCTTC.

The CDR3 coding sequence is TGCGCCAGCAGCTTGGAGGGGGCGGCCTATGGCTACACCTTC. It is translated as CASSLEGAAYGYTF. The chain combines TRBV5-1 with TRBJ1-2, with 7 bases matching TRBD1. CDR1 and CDR2 (germline): SGHRS, YFSETQ. Losses at the gene ends were 0 bases for V and 4 bases for J; bases not matched to a gene: 3. The CDR3 spans 14 residues.

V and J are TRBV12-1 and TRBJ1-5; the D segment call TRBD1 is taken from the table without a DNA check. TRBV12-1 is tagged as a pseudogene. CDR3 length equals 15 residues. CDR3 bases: TGTGCCAGCAGCTTTGGCAGGGTAGGCAATCAGCCCCAGCATTTT. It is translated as CASSFGRVGNQPQHF.

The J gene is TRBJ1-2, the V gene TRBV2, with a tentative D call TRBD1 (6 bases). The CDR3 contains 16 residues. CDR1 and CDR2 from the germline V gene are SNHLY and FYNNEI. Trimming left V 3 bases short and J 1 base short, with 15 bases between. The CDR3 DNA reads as TGTGCCAGCAGTGAGGGACACCCAAGATTTAACTATGGCTACACCTTC. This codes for CASSEGHPRFNYGYTF.

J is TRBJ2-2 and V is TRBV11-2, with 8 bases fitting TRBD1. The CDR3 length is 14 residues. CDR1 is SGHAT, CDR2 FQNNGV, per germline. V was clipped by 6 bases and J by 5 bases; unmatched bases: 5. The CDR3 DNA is TGTGCCAGCAGTCGACAGGGGTTGACCGGGGAGCTGTTTTTT. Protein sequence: CASSRQGLTGELFF. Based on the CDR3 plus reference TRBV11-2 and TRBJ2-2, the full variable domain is EAGVAQSPRYKIIEKRQSVAFWCNPISGHATLYWYQQILGQGPKLLIQFQNNGVVDDSQLPKDRFSAERLKGVDSTLKIQPAKLEDSAVYLCASSRQGLTGELFFGEGSRLTVL.

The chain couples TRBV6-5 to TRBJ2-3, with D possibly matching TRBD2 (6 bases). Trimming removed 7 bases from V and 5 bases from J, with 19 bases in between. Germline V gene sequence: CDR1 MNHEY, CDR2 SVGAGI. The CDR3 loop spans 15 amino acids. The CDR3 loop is CASTDSGSRVDTQYF. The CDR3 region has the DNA TGTGCCAGCACTGACTCCGGGAGTAGGGTAGATACGCAGTATTTT.

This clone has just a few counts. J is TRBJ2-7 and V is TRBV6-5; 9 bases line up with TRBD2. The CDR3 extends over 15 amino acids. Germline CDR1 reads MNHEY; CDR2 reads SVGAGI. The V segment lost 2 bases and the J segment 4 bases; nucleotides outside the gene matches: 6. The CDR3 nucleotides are TGTGCCAGCAGTTACACGGTAGCGGGAGCGTACGAGCAGTACTTC. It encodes CASSYTVAGAYEQYF.

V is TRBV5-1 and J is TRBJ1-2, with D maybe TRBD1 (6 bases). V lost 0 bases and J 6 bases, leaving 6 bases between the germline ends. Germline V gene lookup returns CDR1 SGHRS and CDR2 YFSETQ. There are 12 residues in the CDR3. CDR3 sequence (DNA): TGCGCCAGCAGCTTGGACAGGGATGGCTACACCTTC. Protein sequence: CASSLDRDGYTF.

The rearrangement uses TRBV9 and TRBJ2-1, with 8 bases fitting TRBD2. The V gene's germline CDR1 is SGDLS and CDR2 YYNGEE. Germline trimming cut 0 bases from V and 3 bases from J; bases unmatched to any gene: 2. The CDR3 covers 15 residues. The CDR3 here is CASSVGSGSYNEQFF. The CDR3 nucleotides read TGTGCCAGCAGCGTAGGGAGCGGGAGCTACAATGAGCAGTTCTTC.

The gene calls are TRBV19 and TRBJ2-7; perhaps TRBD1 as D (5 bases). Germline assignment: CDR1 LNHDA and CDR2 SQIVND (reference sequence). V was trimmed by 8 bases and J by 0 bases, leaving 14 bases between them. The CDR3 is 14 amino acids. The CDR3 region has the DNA TGTGCCAGTGCCGAGGACATTAACTCCTACGAGCAGTACTTC. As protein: CASAEDINSYEQYF. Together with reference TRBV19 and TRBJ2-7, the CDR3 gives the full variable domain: DGGITQSPKYLFRKEGQNVTLSCEQNLNHDAMYWYRQDPGQGLRLIYYSQIVNDFQKGDIAEGYSVSREKKESFPLTVTSAQKNPTAFYLCASAEDINSYEQYFGPGTRLTVT.

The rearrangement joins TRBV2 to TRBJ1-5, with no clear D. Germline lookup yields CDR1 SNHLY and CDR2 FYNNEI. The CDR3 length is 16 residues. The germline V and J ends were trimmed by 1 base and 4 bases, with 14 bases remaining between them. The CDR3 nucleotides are TGTGCCAGCAGTGAAGATCGTACCCTGAGGAATCAGCCCCAGCATTTT. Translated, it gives CASSEDRTLRNQPQHF.

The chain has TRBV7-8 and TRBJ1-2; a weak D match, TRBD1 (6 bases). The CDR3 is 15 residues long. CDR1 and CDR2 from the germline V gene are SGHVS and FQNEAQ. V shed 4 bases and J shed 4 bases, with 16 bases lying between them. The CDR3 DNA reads TGTGCCAGCAGCTCTAAAAGTGGGGGCGTCTATGGCTACACCTTC. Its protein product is CASSSKSGGVYGYTF.

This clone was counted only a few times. CDR3 sequence: CASSLQGLRETQYF. In nucleotides, the CDR3 is TGTGCCAGCAGCCTACAGGGGTTAAGGGAGACCCAGTACTTC. The rearrangement joins TRBV7-3 to TRBJ2-5, with 7 nucleotides matching TRBD1. The CDR3 sequence is 14 residues long. Losses at the gene ends were 5 bases for V and 5 bases for J; bases not matched to a gene: 8. The germline CDR1 and CDR2 sequences are SGHTA and FQGTGA.

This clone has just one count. The chain's CDR3 is CASSLGVERADTQYF. The CDR3 DNA reads TGTGCCAGCAGCTTGGGGGTGGAGCGCGCAGATACGCAGTATTTT. This chain uses TRBV5-6 with TRBJ2-3; no definite D call. CDR1 is SGHDT and CDR2 is YYEEEE in the germline V gene. CDR3 length equals 15 residues. V was cut by 0 bases and J by 4 bases, with 12 bases left in between.

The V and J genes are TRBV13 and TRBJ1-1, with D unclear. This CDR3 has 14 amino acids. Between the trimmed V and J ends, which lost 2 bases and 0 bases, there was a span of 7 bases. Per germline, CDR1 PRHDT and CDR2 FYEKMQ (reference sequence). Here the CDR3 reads CASSLREMNTEAFF. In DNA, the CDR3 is TGTGCCAGCAGCTTAAGGGAGATGAACACTGAAGCTTTCTTT.

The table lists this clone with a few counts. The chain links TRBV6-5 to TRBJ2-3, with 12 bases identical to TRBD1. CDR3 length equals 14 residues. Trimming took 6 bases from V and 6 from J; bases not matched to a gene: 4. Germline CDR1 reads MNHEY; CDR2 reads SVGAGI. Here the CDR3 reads CASRVGQGADTQYF. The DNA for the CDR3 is TGTGCCAGCAGGGTGGGACAGGGGGCGGATACGCAGTATTTT.

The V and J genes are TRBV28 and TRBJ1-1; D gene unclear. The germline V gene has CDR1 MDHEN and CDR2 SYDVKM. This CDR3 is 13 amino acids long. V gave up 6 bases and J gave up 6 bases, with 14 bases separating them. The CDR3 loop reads CASRYLEFSEAFF. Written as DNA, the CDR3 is TGTGCCAGCAGGTACCTAGAATTTTCTGAAGCTTTCTTT.

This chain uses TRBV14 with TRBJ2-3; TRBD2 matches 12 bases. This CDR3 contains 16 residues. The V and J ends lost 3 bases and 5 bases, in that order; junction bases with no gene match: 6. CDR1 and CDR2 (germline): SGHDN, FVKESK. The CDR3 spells CASSHSAGLAGDTQYF. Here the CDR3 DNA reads TGTGCCAGCAGCCATTCAGCGGGACTAGCGGGAGATACGCAGTATTTT.